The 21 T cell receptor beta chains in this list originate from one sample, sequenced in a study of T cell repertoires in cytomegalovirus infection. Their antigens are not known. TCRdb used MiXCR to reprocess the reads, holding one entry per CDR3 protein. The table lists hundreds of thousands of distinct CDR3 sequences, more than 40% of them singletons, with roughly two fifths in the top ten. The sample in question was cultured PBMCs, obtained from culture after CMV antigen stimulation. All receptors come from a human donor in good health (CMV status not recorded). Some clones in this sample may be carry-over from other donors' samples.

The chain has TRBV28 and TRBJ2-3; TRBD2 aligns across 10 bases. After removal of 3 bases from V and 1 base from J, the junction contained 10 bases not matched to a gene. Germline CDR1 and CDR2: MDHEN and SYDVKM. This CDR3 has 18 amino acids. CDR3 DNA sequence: TGTGCCAGCAGTTTCACCCTAGCGGGGGCCACGGGCACAGATACGCAGTATTTT. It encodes CASSFTLAGATGTDTQYF.

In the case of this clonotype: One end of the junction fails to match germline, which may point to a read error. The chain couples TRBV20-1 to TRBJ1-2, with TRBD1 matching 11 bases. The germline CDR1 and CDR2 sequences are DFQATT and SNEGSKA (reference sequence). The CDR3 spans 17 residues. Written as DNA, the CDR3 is TGCAGTGCTAGAGCGGGACACCGGGACAGGGGGTATCTTGGAGTTAGCTTC. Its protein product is CSARAGHRDRGYLGVSF.

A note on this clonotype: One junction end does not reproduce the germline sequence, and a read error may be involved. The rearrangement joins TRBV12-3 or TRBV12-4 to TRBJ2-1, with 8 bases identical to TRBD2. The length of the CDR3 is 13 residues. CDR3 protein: CASSLLADNEQLF. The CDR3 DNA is TGTGCCAGCAGCCTACTAGCGGACAATGAGCAGTTGTTC.

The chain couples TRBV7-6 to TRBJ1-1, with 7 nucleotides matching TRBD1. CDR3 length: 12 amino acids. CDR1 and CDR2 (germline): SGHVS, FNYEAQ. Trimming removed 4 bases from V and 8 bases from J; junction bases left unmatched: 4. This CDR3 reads CASSSGTEEAFF. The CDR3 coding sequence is TGTGCCAGCAGCTCCGGGACAGAGGAAGCTTTCTTT.

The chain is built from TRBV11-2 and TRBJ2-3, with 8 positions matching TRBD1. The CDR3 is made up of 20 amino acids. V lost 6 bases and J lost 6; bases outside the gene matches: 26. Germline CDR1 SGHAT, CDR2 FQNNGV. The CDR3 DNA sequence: TGTGCCAGCAGACACCTACGGGGCAGGGGGCTCGTCGGGGTTGGTGATACGCAGTATTTT. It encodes CASRHLRGRGLVGVGDTQYF.

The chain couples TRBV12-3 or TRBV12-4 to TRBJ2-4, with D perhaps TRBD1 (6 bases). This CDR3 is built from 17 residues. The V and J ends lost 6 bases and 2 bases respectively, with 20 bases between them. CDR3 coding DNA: TGTGCCAGCAGCTTACTTGTGGGGGCCTCGACCAAAAACATTCAGTACTTC. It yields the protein CASSLLVGASTKNIQYF.

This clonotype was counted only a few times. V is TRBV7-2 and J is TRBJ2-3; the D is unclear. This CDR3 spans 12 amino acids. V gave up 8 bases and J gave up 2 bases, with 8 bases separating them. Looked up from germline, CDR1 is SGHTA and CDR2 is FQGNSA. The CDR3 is CASGLNTDTQYF. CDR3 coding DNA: TGTGCCAGCGGCCTAAACACAGATACGCAGTATTTT.

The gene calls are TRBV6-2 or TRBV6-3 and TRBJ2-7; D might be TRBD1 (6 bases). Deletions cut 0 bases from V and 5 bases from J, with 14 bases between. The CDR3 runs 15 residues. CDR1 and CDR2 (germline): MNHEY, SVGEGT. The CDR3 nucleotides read TGTGCCAGCAGTTACTCGAACTCAGGGGCGGACGAGCAGTACTTC. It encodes CASSYSNSGADEQYF.

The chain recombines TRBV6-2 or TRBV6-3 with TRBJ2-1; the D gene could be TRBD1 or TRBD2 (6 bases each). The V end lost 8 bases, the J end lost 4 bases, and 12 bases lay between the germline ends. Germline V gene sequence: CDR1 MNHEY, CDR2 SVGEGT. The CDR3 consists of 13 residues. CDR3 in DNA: TGTGCCAGCGAGAGGGGGGTTTACAATGAGCAGTTCTTC. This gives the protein CASERGVYNEQFF.

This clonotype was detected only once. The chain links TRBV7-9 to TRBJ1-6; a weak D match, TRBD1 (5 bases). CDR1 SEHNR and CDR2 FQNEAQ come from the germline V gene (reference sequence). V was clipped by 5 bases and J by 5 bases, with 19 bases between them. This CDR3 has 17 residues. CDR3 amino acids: CASSIRQGVGNNSPLHF. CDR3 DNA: TGTGCCAGCAGCATAAGACAAGGGGTCGGTAATAATTCACCCCTCCACTTT.

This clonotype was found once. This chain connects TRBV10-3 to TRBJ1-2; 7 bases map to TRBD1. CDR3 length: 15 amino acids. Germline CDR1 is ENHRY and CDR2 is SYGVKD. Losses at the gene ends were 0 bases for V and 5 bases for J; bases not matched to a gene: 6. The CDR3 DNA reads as TGTGCCATCAGTGAGTCCCTCGACAGGGCATATGGCTACACCTTC. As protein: CAISESLDRAYGYTF.

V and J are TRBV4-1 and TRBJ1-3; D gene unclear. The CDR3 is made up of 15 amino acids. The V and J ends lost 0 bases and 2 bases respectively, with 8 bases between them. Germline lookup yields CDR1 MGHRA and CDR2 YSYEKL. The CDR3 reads CASSQEGFTGNTIYF. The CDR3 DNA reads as TGCGCCAGCAGCCAAGAAGGGTTTACTGGAAACACCATATATTTT.

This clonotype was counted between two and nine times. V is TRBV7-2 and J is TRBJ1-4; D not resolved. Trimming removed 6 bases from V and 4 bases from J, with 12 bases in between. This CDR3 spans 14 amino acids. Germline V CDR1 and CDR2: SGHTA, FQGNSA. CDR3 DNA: TGTGCCAGCAGGCGGTCGGGGAGTAATGAAAAACTGTTTTTT. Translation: CASRRSGSNEKLFF.

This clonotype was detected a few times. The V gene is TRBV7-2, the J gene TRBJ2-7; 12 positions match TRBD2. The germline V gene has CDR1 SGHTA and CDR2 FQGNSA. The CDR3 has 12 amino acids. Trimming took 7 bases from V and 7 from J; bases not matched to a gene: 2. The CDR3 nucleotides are TGTGCCAGCACACTAGCGGGGGGTGAGCAGTACTTC. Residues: CASTLAGGEQYF.

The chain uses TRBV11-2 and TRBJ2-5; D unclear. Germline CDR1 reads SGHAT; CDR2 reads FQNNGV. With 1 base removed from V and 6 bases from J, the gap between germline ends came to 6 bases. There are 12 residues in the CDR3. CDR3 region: CASSLGLQTQYF. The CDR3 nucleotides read TGTGCCAGCAGCTTAGGTCTGCAGACCCAGTACTTC.

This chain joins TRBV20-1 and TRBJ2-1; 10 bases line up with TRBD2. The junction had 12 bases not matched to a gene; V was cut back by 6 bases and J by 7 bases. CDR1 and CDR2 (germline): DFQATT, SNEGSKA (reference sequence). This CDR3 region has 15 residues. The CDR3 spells CSAPRVAGGDNEQFF. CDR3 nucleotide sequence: TGCAGTGCACCCCGGGTAGCGGGAGGAGATAATGAGCAGTTCTTC.

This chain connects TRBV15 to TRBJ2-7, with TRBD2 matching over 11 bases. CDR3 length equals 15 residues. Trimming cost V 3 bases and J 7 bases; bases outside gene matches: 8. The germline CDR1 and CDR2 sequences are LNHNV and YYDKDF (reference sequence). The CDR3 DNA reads TGTGCCACCAGCAGGACTAGCGGGGAATTTCGGGAGCAGTACTTC. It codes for CATSRTSGEFREQYF.

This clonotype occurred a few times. CDR3 sequence: CASSLGTGTQYF. CDR3 nucleotide sequence: TGTGCCAGCAGTCTAGGCACAGGAACGCAGTATTTT. This chain joins TRBV27 and TRBJ2-3, with a possible D match to TRBD1 (5 bases). Trimming took 5 bases from V and 9 from J, leaving 12 bases between them. The CDR3 has 12 residues. Looked up from germline, CDR1 is MNHEY and CDR2 is SMNVEV (reference sequence).

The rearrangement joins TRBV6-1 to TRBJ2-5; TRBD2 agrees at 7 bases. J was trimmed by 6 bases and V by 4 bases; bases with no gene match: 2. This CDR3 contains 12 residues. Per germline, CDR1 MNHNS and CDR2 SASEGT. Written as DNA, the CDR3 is TGTGCCAGCAGTGGGGGGGGACAGACCCAGTACTTC. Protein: CASSGGGQTQYF.

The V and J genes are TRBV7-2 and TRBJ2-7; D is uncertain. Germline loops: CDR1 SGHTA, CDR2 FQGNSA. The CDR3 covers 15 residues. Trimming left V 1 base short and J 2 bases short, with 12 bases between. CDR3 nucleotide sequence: TGTGCCAGCAGCTTAGGGCCTTTCAGAACCTACGAGCAGTACTTC. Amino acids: CASSLGPFRTYEQYF.

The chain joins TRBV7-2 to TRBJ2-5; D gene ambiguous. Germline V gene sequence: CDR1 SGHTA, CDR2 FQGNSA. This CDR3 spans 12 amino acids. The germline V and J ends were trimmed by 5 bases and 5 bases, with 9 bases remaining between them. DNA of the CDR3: TGTGCCAGCAGCCCCCTCGACGAGACCCAGTACTTC. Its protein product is CASSPLDETQYF.